This TCR beta chain appears in the sequencing data of a study of blood T cell repertoires in COVID-19. In the study overall: The United States, Italy and Spain supplied acute and convalescent COVID-19 samples. T cells, B-cell-depleted T cells, or PBMCs supplied cDNA or gDNA.

Original methodology: Estimation of nucleated cell counts relied on the amplification of reference gene primers. The method was immunoSEQ multiplex PCR; TCRdb's version includes in-frame clones alone and lacks a portion of them. For V, J and clone size, that table is used; D and trimming come from the DNA. The data show 120,000 to 150,000 clones, 70% to 90% seen once. The length of the CDR3 is 12 residues. Germline loops: CDR1 MNHEY, CDR2 SVGAGI. Trimming at V came to 5 bases and at J to 3 bases, leaving 1 base not matched to a gene. The chain recombines TRBV6-5 with TRBJ2-7, with 7 nucleotides matching TRBD2. The sample consisted of peripheral blood. The TCR was taken from a woman aged 55-69 years with acute or convalescent COVID-19. The CDR3 is CASSQRGYEQYF. CDR3 sequence (DNA): TGTGCCAGCAGTCAGCGGGGCTACGAGCAGTACTTC.